These 4 T cell receptor beta chains were sequenced from one sample in a study of Graves' ophthalmopathy and Graves' hyperthyroidism. Amplified material comprised TCR beta CDR3 regions derived from RNA transcripts. A first-round RT-PCR used HTBI primers, followed by a second-round multiplex PCR. One entry per CDR3 protein, called by TCRdb with MiXCR from the multiplex PCR reads. The data show over 500,000 distinct CDR3 sequences, with about 20% seen just once and approximately 6.5% held by the top ten. What was sequenced was peripheral blood. The receptor source for this set is a young woman with stable Graves' hyperthyroidism. Some clones in this sample may be carry-over from other donors' samples.

This clonotype was detected many times. The chain is built from TRBV15 and TRBJ2-6, with D unclear. This CDR3 spans 16 amino acids. Germline values: CDR1 LNHNV, CDR2 YYDKDF (reference sequence). V was cut by 3 bases and J by 0 bases, with 9 bases left in between. CDR3 sequence: CATSSPTPSGANVLTF. As DNA, the CDR3 is TGTGCCACCAGCAGCCCCACACCCTCTGGGGCCAACGTCCTGACTTTC.

This clonotype was counted many times. The chain combines TRBV11-3 with TRBJ2-5, with 7 bases that match TRBD1. Trimming cost V 5 bases and J 1 base; bases outside gene matches: 7. Germline V gene lookup returns CDR1 SGHNT and CDR2 YENEEA. The CDR3 covers 15 residues. The CDR3 region is CASSLNSGGQETQYF. DNA of the CDR3: TGTGCCAGCAGCCTAAACTCAGGGGGCCAAGAGACCCAGTACTTC.

The chain employs TRBV6-2 or TRBV6-3 and TRBJ1-5; D possibly corresponds to TRBD1 (5 bases). Trimming took 0 bases from V and 2 from J, leaving 8 bases between them. CDR1 and CDR2 (germline): MNHEY, SVGEGT. The length of the CDR3 is 15 residues. CDR3 protein: CASSYSGEGNQPQHF. In DNA, the CDR3 is TGTGCCAGCAGTTACTCAGGGGAAGGCAATCAGCCCCAGCATTTT.

The rearrangement uses TRBV6-1 and TRBJ1-2; TRBD1 is a possible D gene (5 bases). The germline V gene encodes CDR1 MNHNS and CDR2 SASEGT. The CDR3 has 17 amino acids. Trimming stripped 6 bases from V and 4 bases from J, with 24 bases between. CDR3 coding DNA: TGTGCCAGCAGCCCCAACCCGGGGGGGAAGGGAGGCTATGGCTACACCTTC. It yields the protein CASSPNPGGKGGYGYTF.